This T cell receptor (beta chain) was obtained from a study of brain T cells in children with intractable seizures (dated by TCRdb to about 2021). With regard to the full study: A NanoString immunology panel was first used to screen resected brain tissue from roughly 56 pediatric epilepsy surgery cases for immune gene transcripts. Of the 12 selected surgery cases, pre-surgery blood was also sequenced for eight, so four had brain tissue only. Points the paper makes about the study in general: The patients' HCMV serostatus was not known, and viral specificity was inferred solely from CDR3 sequence similarity. Because sequencing depth differed between pre- and post-surgery blood, the absence of clones from the pre-surgery sample may reflect undersampling.

The immunoSEQ assay was applied to genomic DNA to generate the TCR beta chain sequences. On the authors' methods: CDR3 sequences that did not begin with the conserved framework cysteine at position 104 were removed by hand. To get clonality, the normalized Shannon's Diversity Index was subtracted from one, giving values from 0 (maximal diversity) to 1 (oligoclonal). To check whether a given CDR3 had different frequencies in two samples, for example brain versus blood, chi-squared comparison-of-proportions tests were used. Public clonotypes were identified through searches of immuneACCESS, and similarity to known antiviral clonotypes was evaluated with the VDJdb browser. TCRdb mirrors the immuneACCESS table, restricted to in-frame sequences. Some clones are absent from its copies; in checked studies, under half trace to an unresolved V gene, and the reason for the others is unknown. Clonal size and the V and J genes are those of that table, whereas D and trimming came from the DNA. The sample data list 340,000 or so clones, and roughly 93% of these were observed just once. Of the sample, around 6% is held by the ten largest clones.

From the cysteine through the phenylalanine, the CDR3 covers 17 amino acids. Kept here is only the CDR3 DNA, which spans 51 bases and is read in frame from base 1. The germline ends are 13 bases apart after V is trimmed by 0 bases and J by 2 bases. For CDR1 and CDR2, the germline V gene lists SGHTA and FQGTGA. In the paper's terms, the time point label means: blood from clinic visit 5 months post-surgery; TSC patient then seizure free. Surgery cases with the highest brain T cell transcript signatures were selected for TCR beta chain sequencing of brain tissue and, where available, blood. Patients had been treated with at least one anti-epileptic drug before surgery. TCR-sequenced patients were children with drug-resistant epilepsy due to tuberous sclerosis complex, focal cortical dysplasia, Rasmussen encephalitis or hemimegalencephaly. The Monarch genomic DNA purification kit was used to extract bulk genomic DNA from unsorted brain tissue and from whole blood.

On this clone: The specificity of this receptor is unknown. Per-nucleotide qualities are absent, and no much larger clonotype sits a single base away.

The receptor chain draws on TRBV7-3 and TRBJ2-2; no D gene call is confident. This clonotype originated in a boy in the first two years of life with tuberous sclerosis and intractable seizures. Material: peripheral blood, obtained about 5 months after surgery. CDR3 sequence: CASSLTAAGVNTGELFF. The nucleotide sequence is given as TGTGCCAGCAGCTTAACGGCGGCAGGAGTTAACACCGGGGAGCTGTTTTTT.